This T cell receptor (beta chain) was retrieved from a study of blood T cells in healthy people across ages. Study findings and constraints: Calculation of diversity from one million T cells yielded estimates considered to be underestimates. In older individuals, TCR beta diversity per million T cells was lower, falling roughly linearly with age. Naive CD4+ cells and diversity were both higher in long-lived donors than in aged donors.

Primed by a sample-barcoded 5' primer and a J-beta primer mix, a second PCR proceeded for about 6 to 12 cycles. Each of the samples gave a minimum of 2.5 million paired-end reads that contained CDR3. A single record per CDR3 protein comes from TCRdb applying MiXCR to the 5' RACE reads. The data contain roughly 410,000 distinct CDR3 sequences, about 49% of them singletons. This clonotype was detected a few times. Antigen: not known. The CDR3 loop spans 11 amino acids. Germline V lookup: CDR1 MDHEN, CDR2 SYDVKM. V dropped 5 bases and J dropped 9 bases, with 11 bases sitting between them. This receptor was identified in a man aged 55-75 years in good health. Sequencing was carried out using blood. The rearrangement links TRBV28 to TRBJ2-7; weak D call: TRBD2 (5 bases). The CDR3 region is CASSVEGLQYF. The CDR3 DNA reads as TGTGCCAGCAGTGTCGAGGGTTTGCAGTACTTC.